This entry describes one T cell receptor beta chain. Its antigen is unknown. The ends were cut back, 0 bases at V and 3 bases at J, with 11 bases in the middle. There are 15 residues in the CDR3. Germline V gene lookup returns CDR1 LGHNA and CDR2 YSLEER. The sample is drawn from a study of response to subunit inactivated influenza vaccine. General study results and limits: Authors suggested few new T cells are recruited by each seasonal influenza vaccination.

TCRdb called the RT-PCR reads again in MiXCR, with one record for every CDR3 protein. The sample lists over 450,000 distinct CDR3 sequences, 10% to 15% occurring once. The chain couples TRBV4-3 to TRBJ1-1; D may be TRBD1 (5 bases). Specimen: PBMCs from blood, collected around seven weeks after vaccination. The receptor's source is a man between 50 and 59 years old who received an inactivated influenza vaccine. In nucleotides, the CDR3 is TGCGCCAGCAGCCAAGATCTGGGGCGGGACACTGAAGCTTTCTTT. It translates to CASSQDLGRDTEAFF.